The present entry profiles one TCR beta chain with its context. These data belong to a study of T cell changes during pregnancy in multiple sclerosis. Repertoires were generated with immunoSEQ multiplex PCR, while TCRdb's copy carries only in-frame clones and drops some. The sample yields some 120,000 clones, 92% seen once. Specimen: peripheral blood, collected in the third trimester of pregnancy. This clonotype originated in a female donor with multiple sclerosis, enrolled in a pregnancy study.

CDR3 loop: CASGLVLGLRDRANYGYTF. The CDR3 bases are TGTGCTAGTGGTTTGGTACTGGGACTCCGGGACAGGGCCAACTATGGCTACACCTTC. This sequence joins TRBV12-5 and TRBJ1-2; 9 nucleotides agree with TRBD1. CDR3 length equals 19 residues. J lost 2 bases, V lost 0 bases, and 13 bases had no gene match. CDR1 is LGHNT and CDR2 is FRNRAP in the germline V gene.